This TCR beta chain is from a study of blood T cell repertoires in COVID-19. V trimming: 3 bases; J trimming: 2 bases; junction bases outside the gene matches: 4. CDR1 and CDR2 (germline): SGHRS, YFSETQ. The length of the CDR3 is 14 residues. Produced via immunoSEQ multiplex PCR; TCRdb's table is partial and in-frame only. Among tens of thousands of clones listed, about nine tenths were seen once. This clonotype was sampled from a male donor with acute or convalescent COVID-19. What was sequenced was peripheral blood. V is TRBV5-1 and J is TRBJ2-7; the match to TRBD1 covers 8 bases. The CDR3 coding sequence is TGCGCCAGCAGCTCAGGGACAGGTCCCTACGAGCAGTACTTC. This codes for CASSSGTGPYEQYF. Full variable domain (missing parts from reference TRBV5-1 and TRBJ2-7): KAGVTQTPRYLIKTRGQQVTLSCSPISGHRSVSWYQQTPGQGLQFLFEYFSETQRNKGNFPGRFSGRQFSNSRSEMNVSTLELGDSALYLCASSSGTGPYEQYFGPGTRLTVT.